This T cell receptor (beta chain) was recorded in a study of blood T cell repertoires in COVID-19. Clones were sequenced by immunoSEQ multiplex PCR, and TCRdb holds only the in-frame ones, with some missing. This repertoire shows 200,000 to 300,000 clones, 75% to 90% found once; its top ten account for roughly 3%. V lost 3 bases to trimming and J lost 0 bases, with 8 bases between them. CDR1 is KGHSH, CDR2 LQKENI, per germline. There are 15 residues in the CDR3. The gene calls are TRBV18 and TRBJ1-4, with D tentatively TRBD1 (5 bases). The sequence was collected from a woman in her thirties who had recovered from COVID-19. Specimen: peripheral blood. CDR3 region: CASSPGHSTNEKLFF. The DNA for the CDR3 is TGTGCCAGCTCACCCGGACACTCAACTAATGAAAAACTGTTTTTT.